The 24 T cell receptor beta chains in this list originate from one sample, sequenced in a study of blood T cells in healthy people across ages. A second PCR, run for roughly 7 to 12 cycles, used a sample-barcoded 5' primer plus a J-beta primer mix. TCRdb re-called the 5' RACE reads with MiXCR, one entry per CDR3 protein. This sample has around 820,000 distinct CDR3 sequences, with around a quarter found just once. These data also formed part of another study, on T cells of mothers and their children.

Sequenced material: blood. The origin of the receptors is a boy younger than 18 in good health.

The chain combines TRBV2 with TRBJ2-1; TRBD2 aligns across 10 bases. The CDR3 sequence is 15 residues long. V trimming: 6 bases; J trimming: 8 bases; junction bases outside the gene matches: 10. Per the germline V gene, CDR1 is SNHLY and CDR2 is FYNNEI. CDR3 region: CASRLASGSSDEQFF. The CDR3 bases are TGTGCCAGCAGACTGGCTAGCGGGAGTTCAGATGAGCAGTTCTTC.

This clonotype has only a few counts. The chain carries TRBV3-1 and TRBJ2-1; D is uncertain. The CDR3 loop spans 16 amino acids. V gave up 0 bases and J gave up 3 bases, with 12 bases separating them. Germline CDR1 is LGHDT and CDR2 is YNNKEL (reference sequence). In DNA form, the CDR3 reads TGTGCCAGCAGCCAAGATCTAGGGATGAACTACAATGAGCAGTTCTTC. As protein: CASSQDLGMNYNEQFF.

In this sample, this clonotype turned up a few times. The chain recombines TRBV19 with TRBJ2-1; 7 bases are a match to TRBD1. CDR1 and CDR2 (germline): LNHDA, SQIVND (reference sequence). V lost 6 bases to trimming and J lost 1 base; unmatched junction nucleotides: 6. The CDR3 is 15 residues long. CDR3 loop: CASSPRDSSYNEQFF. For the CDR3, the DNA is TGTGCCAGTAGCCCCCGGGACAGTTCCTACAATGAGCAGTTCTTC.

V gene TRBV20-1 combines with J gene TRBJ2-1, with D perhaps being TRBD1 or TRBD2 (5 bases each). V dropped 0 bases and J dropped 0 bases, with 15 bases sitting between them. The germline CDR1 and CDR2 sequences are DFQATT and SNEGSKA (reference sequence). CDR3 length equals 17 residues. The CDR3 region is CSARDAVGTSSYNEQFF. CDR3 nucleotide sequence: TGCAGTGCTAGAGATGCCGTGGGGACCTCCTCCTACAATGAGCAGTTCTTC.

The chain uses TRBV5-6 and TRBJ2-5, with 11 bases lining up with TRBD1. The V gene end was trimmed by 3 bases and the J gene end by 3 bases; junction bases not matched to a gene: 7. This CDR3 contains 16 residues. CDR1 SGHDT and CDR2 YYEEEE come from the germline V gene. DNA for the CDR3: TGTGCCAGCAGCTCCTGGGGGACAGGGGGAGAAGAGACCCAGTACTTC. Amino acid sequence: CASSSWGTGGEETQYF.

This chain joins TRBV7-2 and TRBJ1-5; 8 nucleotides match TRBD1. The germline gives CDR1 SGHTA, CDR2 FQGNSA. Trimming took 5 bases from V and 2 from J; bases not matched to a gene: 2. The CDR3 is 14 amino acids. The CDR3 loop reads CASSMDRGNQPQHF. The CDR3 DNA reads TGTGCCAGCAGCATGGACAGGGGCAATCAGCCCCAGCATTTT. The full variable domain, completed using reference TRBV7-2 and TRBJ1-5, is GAGVSQSPSNKVTEKGKDVELRCDPISGHTALYWYRQSLGQGLEFLIYFQGNSAPDKSGLPSDRFSAERTGGSVSTLTIQRTQQEDSAVYLCASSMDRGNQPQHFGDGTRLSIL.

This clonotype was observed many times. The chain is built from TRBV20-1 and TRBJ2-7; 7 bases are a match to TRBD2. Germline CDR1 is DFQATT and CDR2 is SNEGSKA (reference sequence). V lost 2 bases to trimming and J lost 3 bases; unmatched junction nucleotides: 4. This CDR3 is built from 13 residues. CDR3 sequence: CSARIAGVYEQYF. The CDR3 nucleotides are TGCAGTGCTAGAATAGCGGGCGTCTACGAGCAGTACTTC.

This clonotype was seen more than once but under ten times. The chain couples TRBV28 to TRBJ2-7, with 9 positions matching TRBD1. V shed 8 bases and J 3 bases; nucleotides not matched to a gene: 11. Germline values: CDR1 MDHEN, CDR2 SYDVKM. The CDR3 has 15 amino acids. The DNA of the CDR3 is TGTGCCAGCTGCCCCCGGGACAGGGTGTACTACGAGCAGTACTTC. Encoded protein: CASCPRDRVYYEQYF.

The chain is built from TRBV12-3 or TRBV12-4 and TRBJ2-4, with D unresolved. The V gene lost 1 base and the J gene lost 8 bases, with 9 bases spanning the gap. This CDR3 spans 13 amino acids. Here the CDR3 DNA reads TGTGCCAGCAGTTTAGGGCAGAACGACATTCAGTACTTC. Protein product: CASSLGQNDIQYF.

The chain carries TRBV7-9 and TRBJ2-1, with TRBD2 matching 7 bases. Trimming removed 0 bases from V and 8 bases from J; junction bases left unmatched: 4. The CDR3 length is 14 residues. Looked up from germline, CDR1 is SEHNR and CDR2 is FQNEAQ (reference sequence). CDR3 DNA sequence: TGTGCCAGCAGCTTAGCGTTTGCGGGAGATGAGCAGTTCTTC. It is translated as CASSLAFAGDEQFF. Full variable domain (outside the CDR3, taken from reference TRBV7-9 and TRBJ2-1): DTGVSQNPRHKITKRGQNVTFRCDPISEHNRLYWYRQTLGQGPEFLTYFQNEAQLEKSRLLSDRFSAERPKGSFSTLEIQRTEQGDSAMYLCASSLAFAGDEQFFGPGTRLTVL.

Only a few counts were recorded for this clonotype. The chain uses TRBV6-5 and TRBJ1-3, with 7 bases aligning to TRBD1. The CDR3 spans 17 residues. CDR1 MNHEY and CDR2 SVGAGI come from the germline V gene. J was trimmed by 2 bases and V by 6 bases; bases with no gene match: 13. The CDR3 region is CASSRGPDRAAGNTIYF. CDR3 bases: TGTGCCAGCAGCCGAGGGCCAGACAGGGCGGCTGGAAACACCATATATTTT.

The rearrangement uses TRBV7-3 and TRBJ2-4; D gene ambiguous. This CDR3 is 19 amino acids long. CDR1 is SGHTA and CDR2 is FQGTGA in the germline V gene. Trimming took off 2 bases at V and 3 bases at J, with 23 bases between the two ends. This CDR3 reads CASSLLVGNAHVSKNIQYF. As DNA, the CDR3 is TGTGCCAGCAGCTTACTGGTAGGGAACGCCCATGTAAGCAAAAACATTCAGTACTTC.

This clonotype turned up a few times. CDR3 sequence (DNA): TGTGCCAGCAGTGCGCCGAGAGAGCAGTACTTC. Its translation is CASSAPREQYF. The chain combines TRBV28 with TRBJ2-7, with no clear D. V lost 5 bases, J lost 7 bases, and 9 bases lay in between. The CDR3 is 11 amino acids. CDR1 is MDHEN, CDR2 SYDVKM, per germline.

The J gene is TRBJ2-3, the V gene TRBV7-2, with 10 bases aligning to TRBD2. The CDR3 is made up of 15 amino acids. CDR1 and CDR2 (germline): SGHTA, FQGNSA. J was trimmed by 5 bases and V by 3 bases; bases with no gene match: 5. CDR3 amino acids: CASSLTSGPEDTQYF. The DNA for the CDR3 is TGTGCCAGCAGCTTGACTAGCGGGCCTGAAGATACGCAGTATTTT.

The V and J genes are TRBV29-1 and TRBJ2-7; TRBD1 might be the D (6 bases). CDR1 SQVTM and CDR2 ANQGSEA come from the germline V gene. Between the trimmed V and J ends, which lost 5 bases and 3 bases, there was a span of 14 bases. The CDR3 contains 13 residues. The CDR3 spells CSVLGRGNYEQYF. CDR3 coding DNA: TGCAGCGTTTTAGGCAGGGGTAACTACGAGCAGTACTTC.

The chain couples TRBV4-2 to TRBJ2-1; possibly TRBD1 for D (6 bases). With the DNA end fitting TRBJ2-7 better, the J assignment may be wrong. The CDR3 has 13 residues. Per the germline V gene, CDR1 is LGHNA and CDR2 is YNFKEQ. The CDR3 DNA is TGTGCCAGCAGCCAAGAAGCAGGGGACGAGCAGTACTTC. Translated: CASSQEAGDEQYF.

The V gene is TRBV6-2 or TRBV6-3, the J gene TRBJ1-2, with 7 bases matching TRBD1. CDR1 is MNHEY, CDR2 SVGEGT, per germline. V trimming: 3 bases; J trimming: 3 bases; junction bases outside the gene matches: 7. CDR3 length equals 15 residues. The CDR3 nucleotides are TGTGCCAGCAGTTATCCGCAAACAGGGGACTATGGCTACACCTTC. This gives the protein CASSYPQTGDYGYTF.

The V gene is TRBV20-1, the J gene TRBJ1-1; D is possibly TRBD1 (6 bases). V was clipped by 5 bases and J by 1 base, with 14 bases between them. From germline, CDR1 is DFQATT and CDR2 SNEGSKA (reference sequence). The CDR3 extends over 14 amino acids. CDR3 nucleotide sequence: TGCAGTGCTCTCCCTGGACAGCCGAACACTGAAGCTTTCTTT. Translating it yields CSALPGQPNTEAFF.

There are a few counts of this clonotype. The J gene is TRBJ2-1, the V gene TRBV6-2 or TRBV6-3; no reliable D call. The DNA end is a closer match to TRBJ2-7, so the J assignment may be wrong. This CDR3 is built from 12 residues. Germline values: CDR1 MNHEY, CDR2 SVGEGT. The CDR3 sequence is CASSPNAYEQYF. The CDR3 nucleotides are TGTGCCAGCAGCCCTAACGCCTACGAGCAGTACTTC.

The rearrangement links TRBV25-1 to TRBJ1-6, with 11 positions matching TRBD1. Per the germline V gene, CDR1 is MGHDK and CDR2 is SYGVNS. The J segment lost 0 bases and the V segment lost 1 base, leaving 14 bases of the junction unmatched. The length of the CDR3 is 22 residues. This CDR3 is CASSESLSDRGRILSYNSPLHF. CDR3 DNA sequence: TGTGCCAGCAGTGAATCGTTGTCGGACAGGGGGCGAATCCTCTCCTATAATTCACCCCTCCACTTT.

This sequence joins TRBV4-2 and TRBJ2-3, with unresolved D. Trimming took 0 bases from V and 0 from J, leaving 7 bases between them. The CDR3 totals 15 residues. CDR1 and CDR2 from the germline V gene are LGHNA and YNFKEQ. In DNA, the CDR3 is TGTGCCAGCAGCCAAGAGGGGATGAGCACAGATACGCAGTATTTT. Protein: CASSQEGMSTDTQYF.

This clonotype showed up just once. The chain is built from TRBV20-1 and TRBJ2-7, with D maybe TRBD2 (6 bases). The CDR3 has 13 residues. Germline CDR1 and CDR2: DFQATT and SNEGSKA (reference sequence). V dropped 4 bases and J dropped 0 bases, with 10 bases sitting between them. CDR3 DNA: TGCAGTGCTAAGCGGGTTAGCTCCTACGAGCAGTACTTC. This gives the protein CSAKRVSSYEQYF.

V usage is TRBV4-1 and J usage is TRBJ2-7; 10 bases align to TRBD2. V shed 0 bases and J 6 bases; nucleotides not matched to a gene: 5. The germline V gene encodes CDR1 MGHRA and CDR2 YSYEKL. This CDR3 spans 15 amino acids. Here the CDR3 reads CASSQELAGWGEQYF. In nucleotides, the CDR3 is TGCGCCAGCAGCCAAGAACTAGCGGGATGGGGCGAGCAGTACTTC.

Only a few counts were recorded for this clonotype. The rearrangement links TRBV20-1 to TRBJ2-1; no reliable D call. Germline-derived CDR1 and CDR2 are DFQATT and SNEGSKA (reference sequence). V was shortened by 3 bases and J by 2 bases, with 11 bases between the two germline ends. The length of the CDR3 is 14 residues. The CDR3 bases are TGCAGTGCTAGCCCTTCGGGCCCCTACAATGAGCAGTTCTTC. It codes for CSASPSGPYNEQFF.